This TCR beta chain is drawn from a study of blood T cell repertoires in COVID-19. Study in general: Material from acute and convalescent COVID-19 was sourced from the United States, Italy and Spain.

This CDR3 is built from 12 residues. The V gene lost 8 bases and the J gene lost 3 bases, with 11 bases spanning the gap. Per the germline V gene, CDR1 is WSHSY and CDR2 is SAAADI. As originally analysed: Reference gene primer amplification gave estimated nucleated cell counts. The protocol was immunoSEQ multiplex PCR, while the TCRdb copy is restricted to in-frame clones and leaves out a portion. V and J calls plus clone size are reproduced from that table; the DNA served to infer D and trimming. The table includes 470,000 or so clones, 70% to 90% detected once. The sequence derives from a human donor in a cohort sampled during active COVID-19. The sequencing sample was made of peripheral blood. The V call is TRBV10-2, the J call TRBJ2-7; possible D gene TRBD2, 6 bases. The CDR3 DNA is TGCGCCAGCGGGTTAGCGGTCTACGAGCAGTACTTC. Protein: CASGLAVYEQYF.